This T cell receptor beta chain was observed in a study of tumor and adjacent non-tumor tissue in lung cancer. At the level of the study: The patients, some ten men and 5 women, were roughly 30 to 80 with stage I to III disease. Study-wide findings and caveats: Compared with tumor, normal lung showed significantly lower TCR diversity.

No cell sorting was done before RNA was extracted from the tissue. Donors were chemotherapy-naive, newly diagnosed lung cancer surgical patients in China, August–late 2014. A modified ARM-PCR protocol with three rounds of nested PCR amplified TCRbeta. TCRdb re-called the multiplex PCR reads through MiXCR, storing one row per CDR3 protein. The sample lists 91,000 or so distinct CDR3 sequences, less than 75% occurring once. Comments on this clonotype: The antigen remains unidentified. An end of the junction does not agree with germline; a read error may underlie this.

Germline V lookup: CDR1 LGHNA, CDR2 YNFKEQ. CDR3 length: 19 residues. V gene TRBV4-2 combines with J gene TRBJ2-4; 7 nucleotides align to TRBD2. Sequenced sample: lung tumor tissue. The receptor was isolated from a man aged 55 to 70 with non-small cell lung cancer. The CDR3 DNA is TGTGGCAGCAACCAAGCACAGGCTAGCGGATCGTTAGCCAAAAACATTCAGTACTTC. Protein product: CGSNQAQASGSLAKNIQYF.